This T cell receptor beta chain was identified during a study of OX40 agonist ivuxolimab in advanced cancers. Study in general: The study gave patients intravenous ivuxolimab at 0.01 to 10 mg/kg every 2 weeks. At 65% to 85% male, the cohort had a mean age of approximately 60 years, ranging from roughly 20 to 90. Study observations and caveats: On average, CD8+ T cells had more expanded clones than CD4+. Normalized T-cell clonal expansion was also low in some nonresponders.

Clones were read by immunoSEQ multiplex PCR, and TCRdb kept only the in-frame ones, dropping some. The sample consists of 80,000 or so clones, over 85% of them appearing once. As concerns this clone: The target antigen is unknown.

The V gene end was trimmed by 0 bases and the J gene end by 2 bases; junction bases not matched to a gene: 3. Germline CDR1 and CDR2: SGHRS and YFSETQ. The CDR3 is made up of 15 amino acids. The receptor was derived from an adult with an advanced solid tumor such as melanoma, head and neck, liver or kidney cancer. J is TRBJ2-7 and V is TRBV5-1; TRBD1 agrees at 9 bases. This sample comprised CD4+ or CD8+ T cells sorted from blood, obtained in a trial of the OX40 agonist ivuxolimab. The CDR3 sequence is CASSLVTGGPYEQYF. In DNA form, the CDR3 reads TGCGCCAGCAGCTTGGTTACAGGGGGCCCCTACGAGCAGTACTTC.